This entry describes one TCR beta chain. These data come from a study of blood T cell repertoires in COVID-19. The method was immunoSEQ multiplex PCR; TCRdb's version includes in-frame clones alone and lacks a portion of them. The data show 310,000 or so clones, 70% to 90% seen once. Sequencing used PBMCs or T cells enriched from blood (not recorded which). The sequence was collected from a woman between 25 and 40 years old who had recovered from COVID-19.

This CDR3 is CASSSRAQQVGGFYNEQFF. The CDR3 region has the DNA TGTGCCAGCAGCTCCCGTGCCCAACAAGTAGGGGGCTTCTACAATGAGCAGTTCTTC. The chain uses TRBV7-3 and TRBJ2-1; 7 nucleotides align to TRBD1. V gave up 4 bases and J gave up 3 bases; unmatched junction bases: 18. Germline-derived CDR1 and CDR2 are SGHTA and FQGTGA. This CDR3 contains 19 residues. Combining the CDR3 with reference TRBV7-3 and TRBJ2-1 gives the whole variable domain GAGVSQTPSNKVTEKGKYVELRCDPISGHTALYWYRQSLGQGPEFLIYFQGTGAADDSGLPNDRFFAVRPEGSVSTLKIQRTERGDSAVYLCASSSRAQQVGGFYNEQFFGPGTRLTVL.